This note documents a single TCR beta chain sequence. The sample is drawn from a study of technical replicates of blood from several donors. The CDR3 consists of 14 residues. V dropped 3 bases and J dropped 3; count of bases not matched to a gene: 5. Germline V gene data show CDR1 as MDHEN and CDR2 as SYDVKM. Profiled with immunoSEQ multiplex PCR; TCRdb holds only in-frame clones, not every one. The sample has 9,500 to 15,000 clones; 90% to 95% are singletons. This TCR was recovered from a human donor in good health. The chain links TRBV28 to TRBJ2-7; 7 nucleotides agree with TRBD2. The sequenced material came from PBMCs. In DNA form, the CDR3 reads TGTGCCAGCAGTTTCGGGGGGATCCGCTACGAGCAGTACTTC. Translating it yields CASSFGGIRYEQYF. Variable domain in full (rest from reference TRBV28 and TRBJ2-7): DVKVTQSSRYLVKRTGEKVFLECVQDMDHENMFWYRQDPGLGLRLIYFSYDVKMKEKGDIPEGYSVSREKKERFSLILESASTNQTSMYLCASSFGGIRYEQYFGPGTRLTVT.